This TCR beta chain was captured by sequencing in a study of immune evolution from preneoplasia to lung adenocarcinoma. Study-wide results and caveats: From normal lung to invasive adenocarcinoma, top clone frequencies appeared to decrease. Normal lung had highest clonality; later lesions appeared denser, more diverse.

This CDR3 spans 14 amino acids. Per the germline V gene, CDR1 is MGHDK and CDR2 is SYGVNS. V gave up 4 bases and J gave up 5 bases; unmatched junction bases: 4. The table came from immunoSEQ multiplex PCR; TCRdb's copy has only in-frame clones and leaves some out. The table lists about 12,000 clones, about 84% of them singletons. Notes on this clone: Its antigen is undetermined.

The sample was FFPE tissue from an adenomatous hyperplasia lung lesion. Subset in this sample: atypical adenomatous hyperplasia (AAH), lung preneoplasia. The chain links TRBV25-1 to TRBJ2-5; TRBD2 aligns across 10 bases. The sequence was collected from a person aged 50 to 70 with lung adenocarcinoma. The CDR3 coding sequence is TGTGCCAGCAGTGTACCGGGACTAGCGGAGACCCAGTACTTC. Encoded protein: CASSVPGLAETQYF.